This T cell receptor beta chain was recorded in a study of blood T cells in healthy people across ages. The CDR3 runs 13 residues. The germline CDR1 and CDR2 sequences are MNHEY and SVGAGI. The V gene end was trimmed by 6 bases and the J gene end by 14 bases; junction bases not matched to a gene: 9. The second PCR ran 7 to 11 cycles with a sample-barcoded 5' primer and J-beta primers. MiXCR, run by TCRdb on the 5' RACE reads, gives a single entry per CDR3 protein. The data contain more than 550,000 distinct CDR3 sequences, 20% to 25% of them singletons. Material: blood. The genes are TRBV6-5 and TRBJ1-6; 8 bases line up with TRBD1. This receptor was identified in a man between 65 and 79 years old in good health. CDR3 coding DNA: TGTGCCAGCAGGCTTGGACAGGGAGAGTCCCTCCACTTT. Translated, it gives CASRLGQGESLHF.